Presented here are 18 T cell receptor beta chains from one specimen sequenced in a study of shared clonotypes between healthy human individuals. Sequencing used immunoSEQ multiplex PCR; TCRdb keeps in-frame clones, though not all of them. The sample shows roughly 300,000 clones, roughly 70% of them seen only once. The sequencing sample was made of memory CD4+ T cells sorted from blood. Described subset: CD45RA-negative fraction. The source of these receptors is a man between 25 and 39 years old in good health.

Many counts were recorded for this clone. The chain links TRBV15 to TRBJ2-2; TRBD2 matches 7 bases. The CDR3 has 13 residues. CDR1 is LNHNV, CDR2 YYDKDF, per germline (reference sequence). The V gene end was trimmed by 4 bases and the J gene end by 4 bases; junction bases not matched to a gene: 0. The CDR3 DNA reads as TGTGCCACCAGCACGGGGGGCACCGGGGAGCTGTTTTTT. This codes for CATSTGGTGELFF.

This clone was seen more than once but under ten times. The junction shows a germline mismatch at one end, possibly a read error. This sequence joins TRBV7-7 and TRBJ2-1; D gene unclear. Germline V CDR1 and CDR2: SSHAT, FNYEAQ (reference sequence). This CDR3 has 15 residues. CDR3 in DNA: TGTGCTAGCAGCCCGGGTGAGAGCTCCTACAATGAGCAGTTCTTC. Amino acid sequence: CASSPGESSYNEQFF.

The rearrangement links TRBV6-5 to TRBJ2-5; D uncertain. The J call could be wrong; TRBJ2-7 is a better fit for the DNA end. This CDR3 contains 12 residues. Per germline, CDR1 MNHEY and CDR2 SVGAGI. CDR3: CASSSRTYEQYF. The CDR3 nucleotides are TGTGCCAGCAGTTCCCGGACCTACGAGCAGTACTTC.

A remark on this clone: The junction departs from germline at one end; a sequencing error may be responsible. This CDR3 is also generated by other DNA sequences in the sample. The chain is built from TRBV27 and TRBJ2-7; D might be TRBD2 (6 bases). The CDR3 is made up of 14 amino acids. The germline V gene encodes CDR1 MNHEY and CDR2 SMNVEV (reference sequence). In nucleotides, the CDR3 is TGTGCTAGCAGTACCTGGACTAAAACCTACGAGCAGTACTTC. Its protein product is CASSTWTKTYEQYF.

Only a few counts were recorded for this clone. The CDR3 sequence: CASSQGTTTEAFF. The CDR3 DNA reads TGTGCCAGCAGTCAGGGGACCACAACTGAAGCTTTCTTT. J is TRBJ1-1 and V is TRBV6-5; D may be TRBD1 (6 bases). This CDR3 has 13 amino acids. With 5 bases removed from V and 5 bases from J, the gap between germline ends came to 12 bases. CDR1 and CDR2 from the germline V gene are MNHEY and SVGAGI.

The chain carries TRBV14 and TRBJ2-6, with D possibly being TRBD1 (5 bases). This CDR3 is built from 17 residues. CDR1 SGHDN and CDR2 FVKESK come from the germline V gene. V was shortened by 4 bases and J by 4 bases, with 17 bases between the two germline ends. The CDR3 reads CASSLAQGKPGANVLTF. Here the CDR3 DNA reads TGTGCCAGCAGCCTAGCCCAGGGCAAACCCGGGGCCAACGTCCTGACTTTC.

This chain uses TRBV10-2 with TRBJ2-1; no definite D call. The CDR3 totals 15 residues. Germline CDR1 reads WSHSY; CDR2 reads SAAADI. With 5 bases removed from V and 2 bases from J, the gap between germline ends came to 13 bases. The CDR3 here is CASSQSELPYNEQFF. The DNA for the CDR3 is TGCGCCAGCAGTCAAAGTGAGTTGCCCTACAATGAGCAGTTCTTC.

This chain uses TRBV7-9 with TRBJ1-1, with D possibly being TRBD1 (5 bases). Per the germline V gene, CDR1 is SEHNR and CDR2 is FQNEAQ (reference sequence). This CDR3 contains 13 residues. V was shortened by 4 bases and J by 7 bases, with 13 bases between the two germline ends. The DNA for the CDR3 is TGTGCCAGCAGCTCCCCAGGGAGGGATGAAGCTTTCTTT. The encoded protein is CASSSPGRDEAFF. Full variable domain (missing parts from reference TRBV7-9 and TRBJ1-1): DTGVSQNPRHKITKRGQNVTFRCDPISEHNRLYWYRQTLGQGPEFLTYFQNEAQLEKSRLLSDRFSAERPKGSFSTLEIQRTEQGDSAMYLCASSSPGRDEAFFGQGTRLTVV.

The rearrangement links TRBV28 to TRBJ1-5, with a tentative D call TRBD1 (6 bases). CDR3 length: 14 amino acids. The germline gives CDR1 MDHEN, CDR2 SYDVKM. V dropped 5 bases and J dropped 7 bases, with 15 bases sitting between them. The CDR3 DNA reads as TGTGCCAGCAGTGGGGCTGGGGGCGGACAGCCCCAGCATTTT. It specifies CASSGAGGGQPQHF.

CDR3 in DNA: TGTGCCAGTAGTACCCGAAGGAGCGGGAGGGCTTACAATGAGCAGTTCTTC. It is translated as CASSTRRSGRAYNEQFF. V and J are TRBV19 and TRBJ2-1, with 10 bases aligning to TRBD2. The CDR3 extends over 17 amino acids. J lost 4 bases, V lost 4 bases, and 10 bases had no gene match. Germline CDR1 and CDR2: LNHDA and SQIVND (reference sequence).

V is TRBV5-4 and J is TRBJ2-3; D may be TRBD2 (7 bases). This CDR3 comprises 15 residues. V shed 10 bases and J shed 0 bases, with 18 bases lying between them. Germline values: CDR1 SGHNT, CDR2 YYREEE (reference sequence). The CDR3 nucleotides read TGTGCCGGGGGGGCGGGCGGTCTGAGCACAGATACGCAGTATTTT. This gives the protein CAGGAGGLSTDTQYF.

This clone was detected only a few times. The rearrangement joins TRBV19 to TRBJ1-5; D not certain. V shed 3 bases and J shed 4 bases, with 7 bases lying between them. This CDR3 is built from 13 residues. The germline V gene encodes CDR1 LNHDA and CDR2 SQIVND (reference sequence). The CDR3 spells CASSIQTNQPQHF. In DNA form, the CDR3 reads TGTGCCAGTAGTATCCAGACTAATCAGCCCCAGCATTTT.

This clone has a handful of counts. CDR3 nucleotides: TGCGCCAGCAGCTTGGAGGCTAACACTGAAGCTTTCTTT. As protein: CASSLEANTEAFF. The V gene is TRBV5-1, the J gene TRBJ1-1; D remains ambiguous. Germline-derived CDR1 and CDR2 are SGHRS and YFSETQ. CDR3 length: 13 residues. Trimming left V 0 bases short and J 2 bases short, with 5 bases between.

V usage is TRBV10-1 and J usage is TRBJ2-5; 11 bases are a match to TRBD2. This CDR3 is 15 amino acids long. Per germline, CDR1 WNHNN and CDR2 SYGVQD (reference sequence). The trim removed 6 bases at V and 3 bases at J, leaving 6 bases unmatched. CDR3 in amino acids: CASSGRLAGKETQYF. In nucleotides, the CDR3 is TGCGCCAGCAGCGGGCGACTAGCGGGGAAAGAGACCCAGTACTTC.

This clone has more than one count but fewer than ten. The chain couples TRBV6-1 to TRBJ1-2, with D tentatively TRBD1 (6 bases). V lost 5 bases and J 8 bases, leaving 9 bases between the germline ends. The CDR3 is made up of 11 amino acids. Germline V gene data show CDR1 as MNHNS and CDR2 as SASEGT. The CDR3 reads CASSPGAGYTF. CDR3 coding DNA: TGTGCCAGCAGTCCAGGGGCCGGCTACACCTTC.

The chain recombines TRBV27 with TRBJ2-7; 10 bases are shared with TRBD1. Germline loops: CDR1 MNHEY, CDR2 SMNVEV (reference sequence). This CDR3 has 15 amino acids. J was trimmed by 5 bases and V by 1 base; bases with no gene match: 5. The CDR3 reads CASSLLGQGNHEQYF. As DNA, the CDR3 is TGTGCCAGCAGTTTATTGGGACAGGGGAACCACGAGCAGTACTTC.

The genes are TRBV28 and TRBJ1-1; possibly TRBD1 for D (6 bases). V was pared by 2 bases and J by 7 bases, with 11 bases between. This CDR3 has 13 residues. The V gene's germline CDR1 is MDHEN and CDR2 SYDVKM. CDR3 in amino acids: CASSLRGDIEAFF. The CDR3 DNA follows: TGTGCCAGCAGTTTAAGGGGGGACATTGAAGCTTTCTTT.

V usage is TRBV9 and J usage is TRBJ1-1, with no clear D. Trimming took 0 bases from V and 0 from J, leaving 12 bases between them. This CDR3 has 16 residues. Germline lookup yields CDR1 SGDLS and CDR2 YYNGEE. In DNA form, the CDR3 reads TGTGCCAGCAGCGTAGGAGTGGACGGGTTGAACACTGAAGCTTTCTTT. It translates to CASSVGVDGLNTEAFF.